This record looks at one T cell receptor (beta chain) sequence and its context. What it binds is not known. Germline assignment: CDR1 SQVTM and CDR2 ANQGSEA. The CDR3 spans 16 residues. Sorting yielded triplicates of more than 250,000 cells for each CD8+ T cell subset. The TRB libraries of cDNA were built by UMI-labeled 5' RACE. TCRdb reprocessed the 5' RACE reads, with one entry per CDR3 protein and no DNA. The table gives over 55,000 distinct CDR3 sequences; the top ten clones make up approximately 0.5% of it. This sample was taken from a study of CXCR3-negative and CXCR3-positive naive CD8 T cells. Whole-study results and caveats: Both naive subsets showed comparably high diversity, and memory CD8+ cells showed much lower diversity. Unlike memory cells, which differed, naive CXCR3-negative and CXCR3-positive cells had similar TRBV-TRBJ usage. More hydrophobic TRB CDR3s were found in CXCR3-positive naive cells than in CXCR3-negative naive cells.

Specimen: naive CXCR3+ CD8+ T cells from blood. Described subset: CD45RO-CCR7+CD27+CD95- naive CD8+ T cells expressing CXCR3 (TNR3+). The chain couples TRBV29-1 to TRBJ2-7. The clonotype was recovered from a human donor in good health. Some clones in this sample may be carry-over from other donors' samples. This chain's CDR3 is CSVVSSSLTLAYEQYF.